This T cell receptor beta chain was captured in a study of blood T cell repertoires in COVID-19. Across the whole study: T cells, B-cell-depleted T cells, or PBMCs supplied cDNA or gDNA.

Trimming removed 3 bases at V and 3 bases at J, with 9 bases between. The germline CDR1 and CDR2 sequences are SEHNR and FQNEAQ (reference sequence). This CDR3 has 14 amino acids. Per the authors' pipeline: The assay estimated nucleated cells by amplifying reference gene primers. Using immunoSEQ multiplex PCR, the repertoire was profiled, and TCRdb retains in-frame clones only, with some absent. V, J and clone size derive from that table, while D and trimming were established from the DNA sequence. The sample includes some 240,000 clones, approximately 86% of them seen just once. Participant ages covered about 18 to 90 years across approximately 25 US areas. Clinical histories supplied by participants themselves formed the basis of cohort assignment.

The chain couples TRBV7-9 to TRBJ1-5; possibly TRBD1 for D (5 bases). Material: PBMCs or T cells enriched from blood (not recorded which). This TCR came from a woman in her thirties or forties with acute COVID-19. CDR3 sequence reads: CASSFGGFNQPQHF. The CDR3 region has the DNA TGTGCCAGCAGCTTTGGGGGGTTCAATCAGCCCCAGCATTTT.